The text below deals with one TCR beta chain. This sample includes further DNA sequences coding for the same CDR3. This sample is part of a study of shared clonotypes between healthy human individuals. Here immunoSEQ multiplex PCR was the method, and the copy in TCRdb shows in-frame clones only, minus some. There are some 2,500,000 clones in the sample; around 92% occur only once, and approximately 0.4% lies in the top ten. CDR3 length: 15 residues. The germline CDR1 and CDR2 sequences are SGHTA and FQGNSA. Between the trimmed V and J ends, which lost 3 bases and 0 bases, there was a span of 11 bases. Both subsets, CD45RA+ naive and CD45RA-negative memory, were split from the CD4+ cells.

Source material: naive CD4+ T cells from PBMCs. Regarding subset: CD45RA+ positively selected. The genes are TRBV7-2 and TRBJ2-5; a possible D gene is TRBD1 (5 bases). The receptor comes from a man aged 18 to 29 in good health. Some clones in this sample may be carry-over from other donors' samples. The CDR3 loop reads CASSLATAYQETQYF. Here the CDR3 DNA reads TGTGCCAGCAGCTTGGCGACAGCCTACCAAGAGACCCAGTACTTC.